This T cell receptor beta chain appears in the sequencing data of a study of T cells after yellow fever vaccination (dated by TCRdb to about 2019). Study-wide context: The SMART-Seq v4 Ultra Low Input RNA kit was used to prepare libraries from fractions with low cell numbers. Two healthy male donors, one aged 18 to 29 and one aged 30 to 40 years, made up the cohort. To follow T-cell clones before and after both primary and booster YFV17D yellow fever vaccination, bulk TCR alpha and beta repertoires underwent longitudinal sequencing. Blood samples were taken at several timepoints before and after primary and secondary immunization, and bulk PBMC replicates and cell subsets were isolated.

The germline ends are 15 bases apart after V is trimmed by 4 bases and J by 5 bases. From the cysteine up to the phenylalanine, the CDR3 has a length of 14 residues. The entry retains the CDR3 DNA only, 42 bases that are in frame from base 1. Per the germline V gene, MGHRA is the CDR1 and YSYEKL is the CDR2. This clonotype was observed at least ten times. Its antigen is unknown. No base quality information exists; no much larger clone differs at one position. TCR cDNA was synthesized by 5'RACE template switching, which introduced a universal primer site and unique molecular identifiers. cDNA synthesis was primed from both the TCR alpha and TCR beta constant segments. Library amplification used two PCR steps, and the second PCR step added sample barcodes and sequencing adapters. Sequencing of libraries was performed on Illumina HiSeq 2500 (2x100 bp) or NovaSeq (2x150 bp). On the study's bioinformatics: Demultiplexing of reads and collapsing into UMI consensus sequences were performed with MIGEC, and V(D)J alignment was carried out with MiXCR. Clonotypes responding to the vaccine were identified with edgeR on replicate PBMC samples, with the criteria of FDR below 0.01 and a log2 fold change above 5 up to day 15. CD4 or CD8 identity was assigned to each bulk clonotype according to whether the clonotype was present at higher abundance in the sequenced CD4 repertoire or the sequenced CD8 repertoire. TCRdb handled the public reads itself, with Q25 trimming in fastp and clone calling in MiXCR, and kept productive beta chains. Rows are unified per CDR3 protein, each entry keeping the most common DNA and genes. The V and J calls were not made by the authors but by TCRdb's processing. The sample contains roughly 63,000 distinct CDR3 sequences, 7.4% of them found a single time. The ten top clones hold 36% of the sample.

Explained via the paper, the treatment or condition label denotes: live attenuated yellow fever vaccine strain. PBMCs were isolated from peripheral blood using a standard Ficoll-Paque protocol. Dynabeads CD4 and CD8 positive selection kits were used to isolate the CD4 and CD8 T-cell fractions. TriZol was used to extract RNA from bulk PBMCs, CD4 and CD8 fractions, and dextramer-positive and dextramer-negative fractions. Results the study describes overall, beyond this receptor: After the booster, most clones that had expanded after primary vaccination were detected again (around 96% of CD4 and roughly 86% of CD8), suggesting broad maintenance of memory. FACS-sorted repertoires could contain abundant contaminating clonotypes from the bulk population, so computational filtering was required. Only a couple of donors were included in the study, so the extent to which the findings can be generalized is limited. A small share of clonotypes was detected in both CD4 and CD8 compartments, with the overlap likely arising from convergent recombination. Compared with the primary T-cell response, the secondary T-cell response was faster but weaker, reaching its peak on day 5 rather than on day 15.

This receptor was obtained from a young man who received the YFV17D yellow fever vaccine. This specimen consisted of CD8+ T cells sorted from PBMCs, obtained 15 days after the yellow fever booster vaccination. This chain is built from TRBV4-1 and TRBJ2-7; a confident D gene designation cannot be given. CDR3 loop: CASSPLKGGDEQYF. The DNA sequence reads TGCGCCAGCAGCCCCTTGAAAGGTGGGGACGAGCAGTACTTC.